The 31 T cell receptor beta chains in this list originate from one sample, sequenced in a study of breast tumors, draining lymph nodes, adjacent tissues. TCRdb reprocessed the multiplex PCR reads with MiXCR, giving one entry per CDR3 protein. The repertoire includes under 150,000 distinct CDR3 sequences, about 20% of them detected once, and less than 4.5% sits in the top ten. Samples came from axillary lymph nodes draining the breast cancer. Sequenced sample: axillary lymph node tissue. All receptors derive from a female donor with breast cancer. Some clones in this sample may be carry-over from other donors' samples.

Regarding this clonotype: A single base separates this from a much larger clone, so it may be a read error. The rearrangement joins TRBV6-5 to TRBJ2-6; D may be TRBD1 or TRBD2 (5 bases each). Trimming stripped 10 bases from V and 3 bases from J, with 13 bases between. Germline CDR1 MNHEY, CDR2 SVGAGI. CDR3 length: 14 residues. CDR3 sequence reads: CANTRDGGANVLTF. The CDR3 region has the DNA TGTGCCAACACCAGGGACGGTGGGGCCAACGTCCTGACTTTC.

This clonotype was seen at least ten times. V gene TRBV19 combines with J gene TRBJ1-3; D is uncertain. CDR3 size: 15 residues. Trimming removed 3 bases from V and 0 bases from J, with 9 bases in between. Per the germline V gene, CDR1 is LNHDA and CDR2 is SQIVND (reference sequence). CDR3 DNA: TGTGCCAGTAGTATCGCGAGTTTCTCTGGAAACACCATATATTTT. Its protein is CASSIASFSGNTIYF.

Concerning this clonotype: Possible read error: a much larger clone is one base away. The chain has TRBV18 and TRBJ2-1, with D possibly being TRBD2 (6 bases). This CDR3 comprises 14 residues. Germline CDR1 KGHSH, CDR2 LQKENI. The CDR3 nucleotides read TGTGCCAGCTCAGCTCGCGGGACCGGAAATGAGCAGCTCTTC. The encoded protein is CASSARGTGNEQLF.

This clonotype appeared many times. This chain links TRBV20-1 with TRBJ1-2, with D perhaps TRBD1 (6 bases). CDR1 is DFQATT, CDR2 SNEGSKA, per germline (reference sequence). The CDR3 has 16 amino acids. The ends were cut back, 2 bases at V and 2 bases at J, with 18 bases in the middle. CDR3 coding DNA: TGCAGTGCTAGACCGGCCACAGGAGGACAGAACTATGGCTACACCTTC. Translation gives CSARPATGGQNYGYTF.

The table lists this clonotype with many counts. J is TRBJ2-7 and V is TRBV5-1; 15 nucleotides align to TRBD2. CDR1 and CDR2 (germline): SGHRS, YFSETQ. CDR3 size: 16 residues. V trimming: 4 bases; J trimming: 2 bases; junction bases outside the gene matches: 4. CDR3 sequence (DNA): TGCGCCAGCAGCACCGGACTAGCGGGAGGGGCCTACGAGCAGTACTTC. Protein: CASSTGLAGGAYEQYF.

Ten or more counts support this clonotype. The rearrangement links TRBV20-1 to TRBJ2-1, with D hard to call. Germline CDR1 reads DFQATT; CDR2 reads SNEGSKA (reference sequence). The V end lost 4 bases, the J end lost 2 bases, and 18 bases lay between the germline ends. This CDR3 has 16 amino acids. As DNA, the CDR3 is TGCAGTGCTACACTCCTAGGGCACCCCGCCTACAATGAGCAGTTCTTC. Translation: CSATLLGHPAYNEQFF.

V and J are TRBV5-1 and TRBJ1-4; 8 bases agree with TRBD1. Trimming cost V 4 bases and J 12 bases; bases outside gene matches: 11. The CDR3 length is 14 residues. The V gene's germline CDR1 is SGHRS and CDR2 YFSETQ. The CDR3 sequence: CASSPGQGGEELFF. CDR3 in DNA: TGCGCCAGCAGCCCAGGACAGGGTGGCGAAGAACTGTTTTTT.

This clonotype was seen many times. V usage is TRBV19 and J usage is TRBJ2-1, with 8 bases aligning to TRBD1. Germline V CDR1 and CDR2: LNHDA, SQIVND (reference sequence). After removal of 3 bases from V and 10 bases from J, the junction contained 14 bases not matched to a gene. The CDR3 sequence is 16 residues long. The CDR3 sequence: CASSMGTSQGAWEQFF. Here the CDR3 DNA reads TGTGCCAGTAGTATGGGCACTAGTCAGGGGGCGTGGGAGCAGTTCTTC.

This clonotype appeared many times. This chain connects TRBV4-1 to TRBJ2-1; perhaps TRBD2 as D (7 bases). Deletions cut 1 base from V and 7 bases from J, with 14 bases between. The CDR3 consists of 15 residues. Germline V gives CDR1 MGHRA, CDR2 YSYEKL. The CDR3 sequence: CASSQGGGRGNEQFF. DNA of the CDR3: TGCGCCAGCAGCCAAGGGGGGGGGCGCGGGAATGAGCAGTTCTTC.

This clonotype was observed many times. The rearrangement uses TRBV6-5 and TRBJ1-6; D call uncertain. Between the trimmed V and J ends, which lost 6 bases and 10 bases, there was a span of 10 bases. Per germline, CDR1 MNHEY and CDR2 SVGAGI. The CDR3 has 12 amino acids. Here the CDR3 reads CASSIGSSPLHF. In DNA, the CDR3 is TGTGCCAGCAGCATAGGATCATCACCCCTCCACTTT.

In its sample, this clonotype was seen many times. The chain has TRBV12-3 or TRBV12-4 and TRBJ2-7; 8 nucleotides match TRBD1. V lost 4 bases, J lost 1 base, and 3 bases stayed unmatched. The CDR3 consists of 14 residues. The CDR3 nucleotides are TGTGCCAGCAGTTACAGGGGGGAGTCCTACGAGCAGTACTTC. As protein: CASSYRGESYEQYF.

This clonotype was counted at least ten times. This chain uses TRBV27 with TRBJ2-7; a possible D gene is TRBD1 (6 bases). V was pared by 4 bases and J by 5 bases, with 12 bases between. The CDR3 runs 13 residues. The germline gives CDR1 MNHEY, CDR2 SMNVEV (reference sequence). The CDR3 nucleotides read TGTGCCAGCAGTTCAAACAGGGTCCACGAGCAGTACTTC. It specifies CASSSNRVHEQYF.

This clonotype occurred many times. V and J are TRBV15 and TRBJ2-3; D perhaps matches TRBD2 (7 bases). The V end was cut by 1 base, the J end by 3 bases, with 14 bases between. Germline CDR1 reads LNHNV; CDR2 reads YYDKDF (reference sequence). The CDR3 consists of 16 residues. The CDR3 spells CATSRVGGGGTDTQYF. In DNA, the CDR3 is TGTGCCACCAGCAGAGTAGGGGGGGGGGGAACAGATACGCAGTATTTT.

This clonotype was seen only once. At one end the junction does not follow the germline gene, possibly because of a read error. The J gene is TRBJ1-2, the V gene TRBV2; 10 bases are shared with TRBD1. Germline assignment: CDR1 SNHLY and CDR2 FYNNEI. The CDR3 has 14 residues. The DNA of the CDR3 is TGTGCCAGCAGCTTTGACAGGGGGCAAGGTGGCTACGCCTTC. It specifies CASSFDRGQGGYAF.

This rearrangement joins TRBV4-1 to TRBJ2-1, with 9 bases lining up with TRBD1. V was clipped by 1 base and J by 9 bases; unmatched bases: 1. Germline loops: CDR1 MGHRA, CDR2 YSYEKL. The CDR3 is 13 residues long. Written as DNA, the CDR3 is TGCGCCAGCAGCCAAGGGACAGGGGTTGAGCAGTTCTTC. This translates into CASSQGTGVEQFF.

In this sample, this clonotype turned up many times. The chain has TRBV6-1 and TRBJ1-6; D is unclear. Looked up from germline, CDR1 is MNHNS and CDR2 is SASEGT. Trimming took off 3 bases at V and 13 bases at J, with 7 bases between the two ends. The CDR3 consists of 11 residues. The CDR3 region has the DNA TGTGCCAGCAGTGACGGCCTTCCCCTCCACTTT. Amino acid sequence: CASSDGLPLHF.

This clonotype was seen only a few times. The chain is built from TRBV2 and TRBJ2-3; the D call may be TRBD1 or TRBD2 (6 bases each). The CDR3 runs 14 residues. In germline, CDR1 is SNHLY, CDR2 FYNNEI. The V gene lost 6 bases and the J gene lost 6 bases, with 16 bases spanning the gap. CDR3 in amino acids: CASSRGPGADTQYF. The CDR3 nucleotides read TGTGCCAGCAGCCGGGGGCCGGGGGCGGATACGCAGTATTTT.

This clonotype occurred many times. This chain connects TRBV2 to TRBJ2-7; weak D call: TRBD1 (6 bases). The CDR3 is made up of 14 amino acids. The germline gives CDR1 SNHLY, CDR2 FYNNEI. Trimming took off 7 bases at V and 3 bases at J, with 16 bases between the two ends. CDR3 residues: CASTAQGRDYEQYF. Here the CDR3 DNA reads TGTGCCAGCACCGCACAGGGTAGGGACTACGAGCAGTACTTC. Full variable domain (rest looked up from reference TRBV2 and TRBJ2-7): EPEVTQTPSHQVTQMGQEVILRCVPISNHLYFYWYRQILGQKVEFLVSFYNNEISEKSEIFDDQFSVERPDGSNFTLKIRSTKLEDSAMYFCASTAQGRDYEQYFGPGTRLTVT.

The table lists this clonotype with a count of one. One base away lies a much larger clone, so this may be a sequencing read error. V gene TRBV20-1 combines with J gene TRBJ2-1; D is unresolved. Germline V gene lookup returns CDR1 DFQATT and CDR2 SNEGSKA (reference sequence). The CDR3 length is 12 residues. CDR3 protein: CSAAVPYNEQLF. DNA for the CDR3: TGCAGTGCTGCAGTACCCTACAATGAGCAGCTCTTC.

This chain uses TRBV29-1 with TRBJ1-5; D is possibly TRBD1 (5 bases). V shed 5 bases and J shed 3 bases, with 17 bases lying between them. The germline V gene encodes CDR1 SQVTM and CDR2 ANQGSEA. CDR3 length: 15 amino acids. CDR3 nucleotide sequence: TGCAGCGTTCGGAAGAGCCGGGACCCCAATCAGCCCCAGCATTTT. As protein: CSVRKSRDPNQPQHF.

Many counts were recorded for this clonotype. The CDR3 DNA sequence: TGTGCCACCAGTGACGGGAGGGGGGGTGAGACCCAGTACTTC. Its protein is CATSDGRGGETQYF. The rearrangement links TRBV24-1 to TRBJ2-5; 8 positions agree with TRBD2. The trim removed 4 bases at V and 5 bases at J, leaving 5 bases unmatched. Per the germline V gene, CDR1 is KGHDR and CDR2 is SFDVKD. The CDR3 spans 14 residues.

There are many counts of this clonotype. CDR3: CASSFLGHSYEQYF. CDR3 in DNA: TGTGCCAGCAGTTTTTTGGGACACTCCTACGAGCAGTACTTC. The chain uses TRBV12-3 or TRBV12-4 and TRBJ2-7; a possible D gene is TRBD1 (6 bases). This CDR3 has 14 residues. V lost 3 bases and J 0 bases, leaving 9 bases between the germline ends.

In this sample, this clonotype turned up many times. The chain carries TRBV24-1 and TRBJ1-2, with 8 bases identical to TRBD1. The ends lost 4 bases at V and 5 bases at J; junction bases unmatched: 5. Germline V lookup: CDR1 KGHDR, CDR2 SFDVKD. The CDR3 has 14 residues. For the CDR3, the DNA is TGTGCCACCAGTGACCCCACAGGGGGTTATGGCTACACCTTC. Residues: CATSDPTGGYGYTF.

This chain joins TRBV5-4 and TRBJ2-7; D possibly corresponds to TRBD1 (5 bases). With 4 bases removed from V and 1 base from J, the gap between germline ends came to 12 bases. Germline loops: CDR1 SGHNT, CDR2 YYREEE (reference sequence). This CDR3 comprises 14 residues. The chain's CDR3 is CASSKLGASYEQYF. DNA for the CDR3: TGTGCCAGCAGCAAACTTGGGGCTTCCTACGAGCAGTACTTC.

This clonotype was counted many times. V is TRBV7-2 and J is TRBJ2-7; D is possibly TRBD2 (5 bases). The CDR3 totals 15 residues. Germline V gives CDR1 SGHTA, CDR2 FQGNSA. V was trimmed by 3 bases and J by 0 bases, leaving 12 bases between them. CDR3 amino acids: CASSLRTGSSYEQYF. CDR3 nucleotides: TGTGCCAGCAGCTTGAGGACTGGGAGCTCCTACGAGCAGTACTTC.

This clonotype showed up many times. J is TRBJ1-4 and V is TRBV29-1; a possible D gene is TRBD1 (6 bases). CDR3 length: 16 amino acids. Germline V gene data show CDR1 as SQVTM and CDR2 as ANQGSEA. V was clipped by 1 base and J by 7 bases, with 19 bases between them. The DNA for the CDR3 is TGCAGCGTTGAAGCAGTGGGACACCTAGGTGGTGAAAAACTGTTTTTT. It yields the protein CSVEAVGHLGGEKLFF.

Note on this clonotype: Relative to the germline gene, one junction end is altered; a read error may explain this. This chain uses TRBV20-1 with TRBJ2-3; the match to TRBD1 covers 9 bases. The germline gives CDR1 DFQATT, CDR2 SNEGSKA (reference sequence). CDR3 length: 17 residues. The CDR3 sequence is CSARALQGALSTDMQYF. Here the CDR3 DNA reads TGCAGTGCTAGAGCCCTACAGGGGGCGCTTAGCACAGATATGCAGTATTTT.

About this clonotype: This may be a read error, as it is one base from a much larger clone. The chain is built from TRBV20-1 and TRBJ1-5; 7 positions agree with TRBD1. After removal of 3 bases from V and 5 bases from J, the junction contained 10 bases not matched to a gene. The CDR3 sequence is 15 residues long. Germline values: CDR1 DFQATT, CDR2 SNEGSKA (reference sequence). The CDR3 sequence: CSASTRGFQDQPQHF. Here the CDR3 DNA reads TGCAGTGCTAGTACCAGGGGGTTCCAGGATCAGCCCCAGCATTTT.

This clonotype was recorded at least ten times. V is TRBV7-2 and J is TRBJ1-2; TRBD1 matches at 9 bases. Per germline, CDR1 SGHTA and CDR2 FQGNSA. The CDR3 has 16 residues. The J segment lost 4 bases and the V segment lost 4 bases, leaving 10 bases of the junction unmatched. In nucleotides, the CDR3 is TGTGCCAGCAGCTCGACGGGACAGGGATCGGGCTATGGCTACACCTTC. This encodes CASSSTGQGSGYGYTF.

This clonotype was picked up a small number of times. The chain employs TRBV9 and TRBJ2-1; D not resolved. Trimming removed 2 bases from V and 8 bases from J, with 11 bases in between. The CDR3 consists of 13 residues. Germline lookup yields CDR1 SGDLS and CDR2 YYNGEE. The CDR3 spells CASSVFARDEQFF. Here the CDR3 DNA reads TGTGCCAGCAGCGTTTTTGCCCGGGATGAGCAGTTCTTC.

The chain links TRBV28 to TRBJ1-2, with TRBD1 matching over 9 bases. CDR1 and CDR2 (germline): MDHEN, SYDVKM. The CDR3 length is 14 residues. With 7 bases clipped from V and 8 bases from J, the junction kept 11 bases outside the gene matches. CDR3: CASTLQGAAEGYTF. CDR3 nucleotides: TGTGCCAGCACCCTACAGGGGGCAGCTGAAGGCTACACCTTC.